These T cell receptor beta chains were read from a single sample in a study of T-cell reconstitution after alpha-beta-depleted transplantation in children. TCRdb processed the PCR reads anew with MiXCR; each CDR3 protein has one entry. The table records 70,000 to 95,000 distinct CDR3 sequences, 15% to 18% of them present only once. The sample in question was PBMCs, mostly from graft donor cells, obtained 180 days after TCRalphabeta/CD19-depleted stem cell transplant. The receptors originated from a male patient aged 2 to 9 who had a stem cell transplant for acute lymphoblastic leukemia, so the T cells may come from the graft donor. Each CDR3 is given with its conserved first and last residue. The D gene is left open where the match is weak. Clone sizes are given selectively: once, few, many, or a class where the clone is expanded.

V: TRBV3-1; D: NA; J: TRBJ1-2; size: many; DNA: TGTGCCAGCAGCCAAAGAGGAAACTATGGCTACACCTTC; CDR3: CASSQRGNYGYTF
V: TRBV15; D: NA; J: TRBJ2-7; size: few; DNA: TGTGCCACCAGCCTTATTAGGGGCCAGATCTCCTACGAGCAGTACTTC; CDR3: CATSLIRGQISYEQYF
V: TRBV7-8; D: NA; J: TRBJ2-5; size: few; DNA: TGTGCCAGCAGCGGAGGGGTTCGGACGGATCAAGAGACCCAGTACTTC; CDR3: CASSGGVRTDQETQYF
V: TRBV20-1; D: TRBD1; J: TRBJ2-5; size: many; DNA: TGCAGTCACCTTCACAGGGGTCAAGAGACCCAGTACTTC; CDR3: CSHLHRGQETQYF
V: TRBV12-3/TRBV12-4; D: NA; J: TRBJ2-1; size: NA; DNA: TGTGCCAGCAGTTCCAGGTACAATGAGCAGTTCTTC; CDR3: CASSSRYNEQFF
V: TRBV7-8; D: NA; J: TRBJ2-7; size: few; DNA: TGTGCCAGCAGCTTCGGGCCAACAGCCTACGAGCAGTACTTC; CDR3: CASSFGPTAYEQYF
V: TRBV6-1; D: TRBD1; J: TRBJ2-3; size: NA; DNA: TGTGCCAGCACCGACAGGGGTGCAGATACGCAGTATTTT; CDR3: CASTDRGADTQYF
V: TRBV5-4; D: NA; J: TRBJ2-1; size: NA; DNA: TGTGCCAGCAGCTTCCACGGCTCCTCCTACAATGAGCAGTTCTTC; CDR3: CASSFHGSSYNEQFF
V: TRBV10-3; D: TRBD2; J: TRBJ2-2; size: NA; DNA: TGTGCCATCGCCCGCGGGGGGCGGACCGGGGAGCTGTTTTTT; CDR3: CAIARGGRTGELFF
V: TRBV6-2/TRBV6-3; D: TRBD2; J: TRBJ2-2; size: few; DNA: TGTGCCAGCACCCTCGGGGGGGGAGTAGTGTTAAGTACTAAATTGAACACCGGGGAGCTGTTTTTT; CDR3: CASTLGGGVVLSTKLNTGELFF
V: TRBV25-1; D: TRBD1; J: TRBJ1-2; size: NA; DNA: TGTGCCAGCGGGGGACAGCACTATGGCTACACCTTC; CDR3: CASGGQHYGYTF
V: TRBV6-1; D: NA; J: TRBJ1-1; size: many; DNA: TGTGCCAGCAGTGGGGGCGGCAGGGCGAAAGCTTTCTTT; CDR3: CASSGGGRAKAFF
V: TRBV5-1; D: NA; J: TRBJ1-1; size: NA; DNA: TGCGCCAGCACCATAACGACAACAGGCAAGTCTGAAGCTTTCTTT; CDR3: CASTITTTGKSEAFF
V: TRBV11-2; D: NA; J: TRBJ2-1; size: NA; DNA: TGTGCCAGCAGCTTACCATTGGACCCTGGACACCCCAGGGAGTACAATGAGCGGTTCTTC; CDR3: CASSLPLDPGHPREYNERFF
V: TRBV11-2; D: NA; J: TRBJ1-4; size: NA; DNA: TGTGCCAGCAGCTTAGTGGGTAGATTACTTTCAACTAATGAAAAACTGTTTTTT; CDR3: CASSLVGRLLSTNEKLFF
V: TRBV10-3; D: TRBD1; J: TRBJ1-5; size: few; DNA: TGTGCCATCAGTGAAGGACAGGGCTTGGGACAGCCCCAGCATTTT; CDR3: CAISEGQGLGQPQHF
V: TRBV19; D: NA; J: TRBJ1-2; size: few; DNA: TGTGCCAGTAGTATAGGATATGGCTACACCTTC; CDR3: CASSIGYGYTF
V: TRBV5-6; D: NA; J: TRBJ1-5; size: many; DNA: TGTGCCAGCAGCTTGGGAGGAGGGACGGGTAGTCAGCCCCAGCATTTT; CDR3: CASSLGGGTGSQPQHF
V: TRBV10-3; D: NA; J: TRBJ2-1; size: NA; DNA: TGTGCCATCAAGTTTGGAAGCTCCTACAATGAGCAGTTCTTC; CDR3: CAIKFGSSYNEQFF
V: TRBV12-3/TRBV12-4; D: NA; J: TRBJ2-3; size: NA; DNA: TGTGCCAGCAGTTTGCCCCGAGGGACAGATACGCAGTATTTT; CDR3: CASSLPRGTDTQYF
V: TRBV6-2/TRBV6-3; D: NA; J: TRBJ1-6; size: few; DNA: TGTGCCAGCAGTTATGGAGCCGAAAGGGCACCCCTCCACTTT; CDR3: CASSYGAERAPLHF
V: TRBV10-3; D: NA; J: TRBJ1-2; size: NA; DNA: TGTGCCATCAGAATGGGGGTCGGTAACTATGGCTACACCTTC; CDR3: CAIRMGVGNYGYTF
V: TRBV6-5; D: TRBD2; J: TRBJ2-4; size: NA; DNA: TGTGCCAGCAGTTACTCGTTGCGGGGGGATGGCAAAAACATTCAGTACTTC; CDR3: CASSYSLRGDGKNIQYF
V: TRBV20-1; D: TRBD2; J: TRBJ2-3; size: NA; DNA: TGCAGTGCTAGAGCTACTAGCGGAGTATCAGAGTATTTT; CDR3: CSARATSGVSEYF
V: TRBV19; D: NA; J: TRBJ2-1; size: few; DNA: TGTGCCAGTAGTAGACACAGGGTGGATGAGCAGTTCTTC; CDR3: CASSRHRVDEQFF
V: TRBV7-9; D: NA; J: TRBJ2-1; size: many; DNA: TGTGCCAGCAGCCACAGCGGTTCGAATTACAATGAGCAGTTCTTC; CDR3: CASSHSGSNYNEQFF
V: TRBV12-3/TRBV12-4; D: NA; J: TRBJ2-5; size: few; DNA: TGTGCCAGCAGTTCCGGGCGCACAGCCCAAGAGACCCAGTACTTC; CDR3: CASSSGRTAQETQYF
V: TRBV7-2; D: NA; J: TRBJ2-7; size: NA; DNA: TGTGCCAGCAGCCTCCAGCGGTCCTACGAGCAGTACTTC; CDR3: CASSLQRSYEQYF
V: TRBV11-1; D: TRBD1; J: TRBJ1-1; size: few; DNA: TGTGCCAGCAGCTTATATTTGACAGGGCGAGATATGAACACTGAAGCTTTCTTT; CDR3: CASSLYLTGRDMNTEAFF
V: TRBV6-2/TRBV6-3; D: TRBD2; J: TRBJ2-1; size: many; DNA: TGTGCCACCCGCTCCCCCACTAGCGGGCATTACAATGAGCAGTTCTTC; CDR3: CATRSPTSGHYNEQFF
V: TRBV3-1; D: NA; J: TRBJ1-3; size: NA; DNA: TGTGCCAGCAGCGCGACCGAAAAGAGCTCTGGAAACACCATATATTTT; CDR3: CASSATEKSSGNTIYF
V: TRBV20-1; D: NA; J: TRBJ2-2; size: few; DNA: TGCAGTGCCCCGGCTTGGACCCTGAACACCGGGGAGCTGTTTTTT; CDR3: CSAPAWTLNTGELFF
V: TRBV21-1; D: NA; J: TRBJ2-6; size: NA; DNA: TGTGCCAGCAGCACCCGAGCCAACGTCCTGACTTTC; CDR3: CASSTRANVLTF
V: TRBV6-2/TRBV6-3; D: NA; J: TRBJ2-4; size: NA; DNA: TGTGCCAGCAGTTACTCGATCAGGGCAGGCAAAAACATTCAGTACTTC; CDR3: CASSYSIRAGKNIQYF
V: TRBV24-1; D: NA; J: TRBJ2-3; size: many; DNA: TGTGCCACCAGCCATAGGGGTACGCAGTATTTT; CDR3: CATSHRGTQYF
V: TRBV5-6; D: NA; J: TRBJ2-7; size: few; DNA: TGTGCCAGCAGACTCGACAACCCCCGGACCTACGAGCAGTACTTC; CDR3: CASRLDNPRTYEQYF
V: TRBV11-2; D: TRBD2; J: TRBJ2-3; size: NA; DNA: TGTGCCAGCAGCTTAGTAACGTCTAGCGGGGGAGTCACAGATACGCAGTATTTT; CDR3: CASSLVTSSGGVTDTQYF
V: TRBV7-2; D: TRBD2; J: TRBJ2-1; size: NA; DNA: TGTGCCAGCAGCAGGCGAATGGCGGGGGGGCCTACTGAGCAGTTCTTC; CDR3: CASSRRMAGGPTEQFF
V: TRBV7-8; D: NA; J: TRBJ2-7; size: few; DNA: TGTGCCAGCAGCAATAACTACGAAGGGCAGTACTTC; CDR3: CASSNNYEGQYF
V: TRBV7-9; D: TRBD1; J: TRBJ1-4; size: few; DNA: TGTGCCAGCAGCTCGACAGGGGAGGAAAGTCTGTTTTTT; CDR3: CASSSTGEESLFF
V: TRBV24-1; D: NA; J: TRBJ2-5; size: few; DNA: TGTGCCACCAGTGATTTCGGAAGCCAGGGCTACCAAGAGACCCAGTACTTC; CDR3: CATSDFGSQGYQETQYF
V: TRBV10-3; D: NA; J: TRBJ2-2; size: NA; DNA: TGTGCCATCACCCCGGGACTGGTAAACACCGGGGAGCTGTTTTTT; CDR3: CAITPGLVNTGELFF
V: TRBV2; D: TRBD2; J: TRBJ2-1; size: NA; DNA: TGTGCCAGCAGTCGGAGACCCGTAGCGGGGGCCCCACGAAATGAGCAGTTCTTC; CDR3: CASSRRPVAGAPRNEQFF
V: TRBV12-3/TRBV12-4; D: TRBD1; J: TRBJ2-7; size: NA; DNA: TGTGCCAGCAGTGACAGGGGGATGTTATACGAGCAGTACTTC; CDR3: CASSDRGMLYEQYF
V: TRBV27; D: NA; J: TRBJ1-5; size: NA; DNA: TGTGCCAGCAGCCTAGGGGGGATCAATCAGCCCCAGCATTTT; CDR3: CASSLGGINQPQHF
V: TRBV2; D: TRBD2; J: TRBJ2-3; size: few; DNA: TGTGCCAGCAGGAAGATCGCTAGCGGGGGGGCCAGGACAGATACGCAGTATTTT; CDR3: CASRKIASGGARTDTQYF
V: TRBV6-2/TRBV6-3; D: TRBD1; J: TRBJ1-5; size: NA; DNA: TGTGCCAGCAGACTACAGGGGGGGCCGCGGCCCCAGCATTTT; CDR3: CASRLQGGPRPQHF
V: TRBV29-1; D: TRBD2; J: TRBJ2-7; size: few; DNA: TGCAGCGCTGGGACTAGCGGGAGCAGCGAGCAGTACTTC; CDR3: CSAGTSGSSEQYF
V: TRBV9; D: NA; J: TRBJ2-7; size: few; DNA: TGTGCCAGCAGCGTAGACCCGCAGGGAACAGGAGAGCAGTACTTC; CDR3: CASSVDPQGTGEQYF
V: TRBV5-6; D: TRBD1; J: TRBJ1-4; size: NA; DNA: TGTGCCAGCAGCATCACGGGACAGCCTAATGAAAAACTGTTTTTT; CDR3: CASSITGQPNEKLFF
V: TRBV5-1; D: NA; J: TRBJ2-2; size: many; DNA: TGCGCCAGCAGCCGGGCCCTCTTAACCGGGGAGCTGTTTTTT; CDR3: CASSRALLTGELFF
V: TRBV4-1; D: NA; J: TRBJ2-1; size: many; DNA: TGCGCCAGCAGCCAAGTAGGGGGGGCAGGTGAGCAGTTCTTC; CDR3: CASSQVGGAGEQFF
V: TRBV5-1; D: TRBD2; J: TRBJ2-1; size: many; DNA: TGCGCCAGCAGCTTGGGAGCGGGGGGAAGCTACAATGAGCAGTTCTTC; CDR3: CASSLGAGGSYNEQFF